The next 26 T cell receptor beta chains were all read from a single sample in a study of T cell changes during pregnancy in multiple sclerosis. Method: immunoSEQ multiplex PCR; TCRdb's copy keeps in-frame clones and lacks some. The repertoire holds tens of thousands of clones, with 92% as singletons. The sequencing used CD4+ T cells from peripheral blood mononuclear cells, collected before pregnancy. The receptor set was obtained from a female donor with multiple sclerosis, enrolled in a pregnancy study.

J is TRBJ2-1 and V is TRBV6-5, with TRBD2 matching 9 bases. Germline loops: CDR1 MNHEY, CDR2 SVGAGI. The CDR3 runs to 16 residues. V shed 2 bases and J 5 bases; nucleotides not matched to a gene: 7. CDR3 bases: TGTGCCAGCAGTTACCGCACTAGCGGGCGAAACAATGAGCAGTTCTTC. Protein: CASSYRTSGRNNEQFF.

This chain links TRBV6-6 with TRBJ2-1, with 9 bases matching TRBD1. CDR3 length: 15 residues. Trimming took 4 bases from V and 7 from J; bases not matched to a gene: 8. Germline V CDR1 and CDR2: MNHNY, SVGAGI (reference sequence). CDR3 nucleotides: TGTGCCAGCAGTTCCAGGGACAGGGTCGGGAATGAGCAGTTCTTC. Residues: CASSSRDRVGNEQFF.

This chain links TRBV5-5 with TRBJ1-5; D remains unclear. V was cut by 1 base and J by 4 bases, with 18 bases left in between. The CDR3 loop spans 17 amino acids. Germline-derived CDR1 and CDR2 are SGHKS and YYEKEE (reference sequence). The CDR3 nucleotides read TGTGCCAGCAGCTTGTCTCTTGGACGGGGTAGGAATCAGCCCCAGCATTTT. Amino acid sequence: CASSLSLGRGRNQPQHF.

The chain joins TRBV9 to TRBJ1-2; TRBD1 aligns across 7 bases. CDR3 length equals 16 residues. Germline CDR1 reads SGDLS; CDR2 reads YYNGEE. J lost 8 bases, V lost 0 bases, and 13 bases had no gene match. In nucleotides, the CDR3 is TGTGCCAGCAGCGTAGGAGGGACGGTTGGAGGGGGCGGCTACACCTTC. Translation: CASSVGGTVGGGGYTF.

The CDR3 DNA reads as TGTGCCAGCAGCTTAAGCTCCGGTACCTACGAGCAGTACTTC. Encoded protein: CASSLSSGTYEQYF. V gene TRBV7-9 combines with J gene TRBJ2-7; D ambiguous. V lost 2 bases, J lost 2 bases, and 10 bases lay in between. The CDR3 is made up of 14 amino acids. Germline loops: CDR1 SEHNR, CDR2 FQNEAQ (reference sequence).

The chain joins TRBV5-1 to TRBJ2-5, with a weak D call TRBD1 (6 bases). Trimming cost V 0 bases and J 2 bases, with 11 bases left between them. Germline CDR1 SGHRS, CDR2 YFSETQ. The length of the CDR3 is 15 residues. The CDR3 sequence is CASSLAGDTQETQYF. The CDR3 DNA sequence: TGCGCCAGCAGCTTGGCCGGGGACACTCAAGAGACCCAGTACTTC.

This rearrangement joins TRBV5-1 to TRBJ2-7; the match to TRBD1 covers 9 bases. V shed 4 bases and J 3 bases; nucleotides not matched to a gene: 11. The CDR3 has 16 amino acids. Looked up from germline, CDR1 is SGHRS and CDR2 is YFSETQ. The CDR3 loop is CASSQGGQGNLYEQYF. Here the CDR3 DNA reads TGCGCCAGCAGCCAAGGCGGACAGGGGAACCTCTACGAGCAGTACTTC.

V and J are TRBV5-1 and TRBJ2-7; TRBD2 aligns across 11 bases. There are 15 residues in the CDR3. J gave up 3 bases and V 4 bases, and 6 bases lay outside the gene matches. Germline lookup yields CDR1 SGHRS and CDR2 YFSETQ. For the CDR3, the DNA is TGCGCCAGCAGCCCGGGACTAGCGGTCGGCTACGAGCAGTACTTC. Translation gives CASSPGLAVGYEQYF. Variable domain in full (rest from reference TRBV5-1 and TRBJ2-7): KAGVTQTPRYLIKTRGQQVTLSCSPISGHRSVSWYQQTPGQGLQFLFEYFSETQRNKGNFPGRFSGRQFSNSRSEMNVSTLELGDSALYLCASSPGLAVGYEQYFGPGTRLTVT.

The V call is TRBV28, the J call TRBJ2-3; D unclear. Per the germline V gene, CDR1 is MDHEN and CDR2 is SYDVKM. CDR3 size: 16 residues. The V end was cut by 4 bases, the J end by 5 bases, with 19 bases between. The CDR3 nucleotides are TGTGCCAGCAGTTCAGCTCGAGTAGCTGCGATAGATACGCAGTATTTT. Residues: CASSSARVAAIDTQYF.

V gene TRBV6-1 combines with J gene TRBJ2-3; TRBD2 is a possible D gene (5 bases). The CDR3 consists of 14 residues. Germline V gene lookup returns CDR1 MNHNS and CDR2 SASEGT. V dropped 7 bases and J dropped 6 bases, with 17 bases sitting between them. This CDR3 is CASTPGSIPDTQYF. The CDR3 DNA reads TGTGCCAGCACTCCGGGATCCATCCCGGATACGCAGTATTTT.

The V call is TRBV9, the J call TRBJ2-7; 9 bases are a match to TRBD1. From germline, CDR1 is SGDLS and CDR2 YYNGEE. After removal of 3 bases from V and 7 bases from J, the junction contained 14 bases not matched to a gene. This CDR3 is 16 amino acids long. The CDR3 DNA reads as TGTGCCAGCAGCGCCCTAGGGGACAGGGCCGGGAGTGAGCAGTACTTC. Encoded protein: CASSALGDRAGSEQYF. Full variable domain (missing parts from reference TRBV9 and TRBJ2-7): DSGVTQTPKHLITATGQRVTLRCSPRSGDLSVYWYQQSLDQGLQFLIQYYNGEERAKGNILERFSAQQFPDLHSELNLSSLELGDSALYFCASSALGDRAGSEQYFGPGTRLTVT.

The chain recombines TRBV28 with TRBJ1-5; 8 nucleotides line up with TRBD1. The CDR3 runs 15 residues. The junction had 5 bases not matched to a gene; V was cut back by 6 bases and J by 1 base. CDR1 is MDHEN and CDR2 is SYDVKM in the germline V gene. Here the CDR3 reads CASRFTGGSNQPQHF. The CDR3, as DNA: TGTGCCAGCAGATTTACAGGGGGGAGCAATCAGCCCCAGCATTTT.

V usage is TRBV5-1 and J usage is TRBJ2-5; TRBD1 matches at 11 bases. This CDR3 contains 16 residues. V shed 4 bases and J 3 bases; nucleotides not matched to a gene: 8. CDR1 is SGHRS and CDR2 is YFSETQ in the germline V gene. In nucleotides, the CDR3 is TGCGCCAGCAGCGGATGGGACAGGGGGTTTAAAGAGACCCAGTACTTC. It codes for CASSGWDRGFKETQYF.

This rearrangement joins TRBV7-9 to TRBJ2-1; TRBD2 aligns across 11 bases. Germline CDR1 is SEHNR and CDR2 is FQNEAQ (reference sequence). J was trimmed by 9 bases and V by 3 bases; bases with no gene match: 4. This CDR3 contains 14 residues. In DNA form, the CDR3 reads TGTGCCAGCAGCTTTAGCGGGAGGGCGAGTGAGCAGTTCTTC. Residues: CASSFSGRASEQFF.

The chain joins TRBV13 to TRBJ2-1; D is ambiguous. V gave up 1 base and J gave up 9 bases, with 10 bases separating them. The CDR3 spans 13 residues. Germline assignment: CDR1 PRHDT and CDR2 FYEKMQ (reference sequence). CDR3 sequence: CASSLEVWSEQFF. As DNA, the CDR3 is TGTGCCAGCAGCTTAGAGGTCTGGAGTGAGCAGTTCTTC.

Remarks on this clone: A read error may produce the germline difference seen at one junction end. This chain uses TRBV7-7 with TRBJ1-6; TRBD1 might be the D (5 bases). The germline CDR1 and CDR2 sequences are SSHAT and FNYEAQ (reference sequence). This CDR3 region has 18 residues. DNA of the CDR3: TGTGCTAGCAGCTTAGGCGGACACATCATCTTCAATAATTCACCCCTCCACTTT. Its translation: CASSLGGHIIFNNSPLHF. The full variable domain, with the rest looked up from reference TRBV7-7 and TRBJ1-6, is GAGVSQSPRYKVTKRGQDVTLRCDPISSHATLYWYQQALGQGPEFLTYFNYEAQPDKSGLPSDRFSAERPEGSISTLTIQRTEQRDSAMYRCASSLGGHIIFNNSPLHFGNGTRLTVT.

The rearrangement joins TRBV15 to TRBJ2-1; no firm D call. Germline CDR1 reads LNHNV; CDR2 reads YYDKDF (reference sequence). Trimming removed 11 bases from V and 0 bases from J, with 11 bases in between. This CDR3 has 13 amino acids. The CDR3 is CASAKSSYNEQFF. The CDR3 coding sequence is TGTGCCTCAGCGAAAAGCTCCTACAATGAGCAGTTCTTC.

This chain joins TRBV5-1 and TRBJ2-1, with 8 bases fitting TRBD1. Germline V lookup: CDR1 SGHRS, CDR2 YFSETQ. V trimming: 4 bases; J trimming: 3 bases; junction bases outside the gene matches: 12. The CDR3 consists of 17 residues. CDR3 DNA sequence: TGCGCCAGCAGCGCGGGACCCGGGACAGGAGGCTACAATGAGCAGTTCTTC. Its protein is CASSAGPGTGGYNEQFF.

The chain uses TRBV27 and TRBJ2-1; the D gene is possibly TRBD1 (6 bases). The CDR3 is 14 amino acids. Between the trimmed V and J ends, which lost 5 bases and 13 bases, there was a span of 21 bases. Per germline, CDR1 MNHEY and CDR2 SMNVEV (reference sequence). The CDR3 region has the DNA TGTGCCAGCAGTCCTCAAACCCACAGGGAGTCTCAGTTCTTC. Translation gives CASSPQTHRESQFF.

The genes are TRBV11-1 and TRBJ2-2; TRBD2 matches 7 bases. Germline V gene lookup returns CDR1 SGHAT and CDR2 FQDESV (reference sequence). After removal of 3 bases from V and 1 base from J, the junction contained 5 bases not matched to a gene. CDR3 length: 16 amino acids. CDR3 sequence: CASSFELAKNTGELFF. CDR3 bases: TGTGCCAGCAGCTTCGAACTAGCGAAGAACACCGGGGAGCTGTTTTTT.

This clone was recorded only once. This chain links TRBV19 with TRBJ2-2, with TRBD1 identical over 9 bases. With 7 bases clipped from V and 0 bases from J, the junction kept 3 bases outside the gene matches. The CDR3 contains 15 residues. Germline V gene sequence: CDR1 LNHDA, CDR2 SQIVND (reference sequence). CDR3 sequence (DNA): TGTGCCAGTACCAGACAGGGGGCGAACACCGGGGAGCTGTTTTTT. Amino acid sequence: CASTRQGANTGELFF.

The chain employs TRBV15 and TRBJ2-5; TRBD2 aligns across 7 bases. The trim removed 5 bases at V and 5 bases at J, leaving 11 bases unmatched. The CDR3 extends over 15 amino acids. Germline V gives CDR1 LNHNV, CDR2 YYDKDF (reference sequence). CDR3 bases: TGTGCCACCAGCGAGTTCGGACTAGTCGGGGAGACCCAGTACTTC. This gives the protein CATSEFGLVGETQYF.

The chain links TRBV4-3 to TRBJ2-7; possibly TRBD2 for D (5 bases). CDR1 LGHNA and CDR2 YSLEER come from the germline V gene. CDR3 length: 15 residues. The V end lost 4 bases, the J end lost 4 bases, and 17 bases lay between the germline ends. Here the CDR3 DNA reads TGCGCCAGCAGCCTTCGAGAGGGAGCTCGTTACGAGCAGTACTTC. Protein sequence: CASSLREGARYEQYF.

The chain combines TRBV5-8 with TRBJ1-2, with unresolved D. This CDR3 contains 14 residues. Trimming shortened V by 1 base and J by 3 bases, and 10 bases separated the two germline ends. Germline V CDR1 and CDR2: SGHTS, YDEGEE. As DNA, the CDR3 is TGTGCCAGCAGCTTGCGGGGAGTCTACTATGGCTACACCTTC. This sequence encodes CASSLRGVYYGYTF.

The V gene is TRBV10-3, the J gene TRBJ2-3; TRBD1 aligns across 8 bases. This CDR3 contains 14 residues. The V segment lost 9 bases and the J segment 0 bases; nucleotides outside the gene matches: 5. Germline loops: CDR1 ENHRY, CDR2 SYGVKD. For the CDR3, the DNA is TGTGCCATACGGACAGGGCCAAGCACAGATACGCAGTATTTT. It codes for CAIRTGPSTDTQYF.

The V call is TRBV2, the J call TRBJ1-5; 7 bases agree with TRBD1. This CDR3 region has 15 residues. With V trimmed by 5 bases and J by 3 bases, 7 bases remained unmatched. Germline CDR1 is SNHLY and CDR2 is FYNNEI. The CDR3 bases are TGTGCCAGCAGTAGGGACAGCTCATTCAATCAGCCCCAGCATTTT. Amino acids: CASSRDSSFNQPQHF.